The rows below give T cell receptor beta chains drawn from one sample of a study of Ad26.COV2.S vaccination and SARS-CoV-2 variants. TCRdb's copy holds only in-frame clones and misses some; the assay was immunoSEQ multiplex PCR. Among 380,000 or so clones listed, 75% to 90% were seen once. Material: peripheral blood, obtained in a trial of Ad26.COV2.S vaccine versus placebo. These receptors were collected from a person aged 18-65 years who received the Ad26.COV2.S COVID-19 vaccine or a placebo. CDR3s include the opening cysteine and the closing phenylalanine or tryptophan. A D gene is named only where the DNA matches it firmly. Clone size, where shown, is once, few, many, or a class for clones that have expanded.

TRBV5-4,.,TRBJ2-1,.,CASSFKWEGNNEQFF,TGTGCCAGCAGCTTCAAGTGGGAAGGAAACAATGAGCAGTTCTTC
TRBV6-6,.,TRBJ1-2,.,CASSPTEGANYGYTF,TGTGCCAGCAGCCCGACAGAGGGAGCTAACTATGGCTACACCTTC
TRBV3-1/TRBV3-2,.,TRBJ2-7,once,CASSLGTGREQYF,TGTGCCAGCAGCTTGGGGACGGGCCGGGAGCAGTACTTC
TRBV13,TRBD1,TRBJ1-4,.,CASSRGQPNEKLFF,TGTGCCAGCAGCCGGGGACAGCCCAATGAAAAACTGTTTTTT
TRBV5-1,.,TRBJ2-1,.,CASRSSSYNEQFF,TGCGCCAGTAGATCTAGCTCCTACAATGAGCAGTTCTTC
TRBV18,.,TRBJ1-2,.,CASSPRDITYGYTF,TGTGCCAGCTCACCACGGGACATAACCTATGGCTACACCTTC
TRBV5-5,.,TRBJ2-3,few,CASSFQSTDTQYF,TGTGCCAGCAGCTTTCAGAGCACAGATACGCAGTATTTT
TRBV14,.,TRBJ2-7,.,CASSHHYEQYF,TGTGCCAGCAGCCACCACTACGAGCAGTACTTC
TRBV4-1,.,TRBJ1-5,.,CASSQWRDDYSNQPQHF,TGCGCCAGCAGCCAATGGAGGGACGATTATAGCAATCAGCCCCAGCATTTT
TRBV30,.,TRBJ1-5,.,CAWSVDSNQPQHF,TGTGCCTGGAGTGTGGATAGCAATCAGCCCCAGCATTTT
TRBV5-1,TRBD1,TRBJ1-4,.,CASSLQGVGANEKLFF,TGCGCCAGCAGTCTCCAGGGGGTGGGAGCTAATGAAAAACTGTTTTTT
TRBV4-1,.,TRBJ2-1,once,CASSRGWANEQFF,TGCGCCAGCAGCCGCGGGTGGGCCAATGAGCAGTTCTTC
TRBV6-1,TRBD2,TRBJ2-7,few,CASSEEAGGLYEQYF,TGTGCCAGCAGTGAAGAAGCGGGAGGGCTATACGAGCAGTACTTC
TRBV2,TRBD1,TRBJ1-2,.,CASSVTGAGYGYTF,TGTGCCAGCAGTGTCACAGGGGCGGGCTATGGCTACACCTTC
TRBV11-2,.,TRBJ1-2,.,CASSPGHREGYTF,TGTGCCAGCAGCCCGGGACATCGTGAGGGCTACACCTTC
TRBV18,.,TRBJ2-7,.,CASSPIWGERSAEQYF,TGTGCCAGCTCCCCCATCTGGGGGGAGAGGTCGGCCGAGCAGTACTTC
TRBV11-2,TRBD2,TRBJ2-3,.,CASSIGGALTDTQYF,TGTGCCAGCAGCATCGGGGGGGCCCTCACAGATACGCAGTATTTT
TRBV29-1,.,TRBJ2-2,.,CSVSWRTNTGELFF,TGCAGCGTCTCTTGGCGTACGAACACCGGGGAGCTGTTTTTT
TRBV6-5,TRBD1,TRBJ1-1,.,CASSYRTGGEEAFF,TGTGCCAGCAGTTACCGTACAGGGGGCGAAGAGGCTTTCTTT
TRBV7-6,TRBD2,TRBJ2-2,.,CASSLGSGRVGGELFF,TGTGCCAGCAGCTTAGGGAGCGGGAGAGTCGGCGGGGAGCTGTTTTTT
TRBV5-6,.,TRBJ1-6,.,CASRTLNSPLHF,TGTGCCAGCAGGACCCTGAATTCACCCCTCCACTTT
TRBV30,TRBD2,TRBJ2-3,.,CACTLAGGGTDTQYF,TGTGCCTGTACTCTAGCGGGCGGAGGCACAGATACGCAGTATTTT
TRBV30,TRBD1,TRBJ2-7,.,CAWSHTGTVSSEQYF,TGTGCCTGGAGTCACACGGGGACAGTCTCTTCCGAGCAGTACTTC
TRBV2,TRBD1,TRBJ2-5,.,CASSEAMRGLETQYF,TGTGCCAGCAGTGAAGCTATGAGGGGGCTGGAGACCCAGTACTTC
TRBV4-3,.,TRBJ2-3,.,CASSQDRGADTQYF,TGCGCCAGCAGCCAAGATAGAGGGGCAGATACGCAGTATTTT
TRBV29-1,.,TRBJ1-3,.,CSVEEGDPGNTIYF,TGCAGCGTTGAAGAGGGGGATCCTGGAAACACCATATATTTT
TRBV18,TRBD1,TRBJ2-6,many,CASSPPLVETGAGANVLTF,TGTGCCAGCTCACCTCCTCTTGTCGAGACAGGGGCCGGGGCCAACGTCCTGACTTTC
TRBV18,TRBD1,TRBJ2-5,.,CASSPGQQETQYF,TGTGCCAGCTCACCGGGACAGCAAGAGACCCAGTACTTC
TRBV5-1,TRBD1,TRBJ2-1,.,CASSLQDRGDNEQFF,TGCGCCAGCAGCTTGCAGGACAGGGGGGACAATGAGCAGTTCTTC
TRBV7-9,TRBD1,TRBJ2-2,once,CASSRPGGTGELFF,TGTGCCAGCAGCCGACCAGGGGGCACCGGGGAGCTGTTTTTT
TRBV4-1,.,TRBJ2-3,once,CASSQRVPDITFGDTQYF,TGCGCCAGCAGCCAACGCGTCCCGGACATAACTTTCGGAGATACGCAGTATTTT
TRBV9,TRBD2,TRBJ2-1,.,CASSEGLAGENEQFF,TGTGCCAGCAGCGAGGGACTAGCGGGAGAGAATGAGCAGTTCTTC
TRBV7-9,.,TRBJ2-5,.,CASSSGFSAKETQYF,TGTGCCAGCAGCTCCGGGTTTTCGGCAAAAGAGACCCAGTACTTC
TRBV7-9,TRBD1,TRBJ2-7,once,CASSLGRTGGNEQYF,TGTGCCAGCAGCTTAGGGCGGACAGGGGGCAACGAGCAGTACTTC
TRBV4-2,.,TRBJ2-1,.,CASSQGGGRSYNEQFF,TGTGCCAGCAGCCAAGGTGGCGGACGCTCCTACAATGAGCAGTTCTTC
TRBV10-2,TRBD2,TRBJ2-1,.,CASSDLVTSGFNEQFF,TGCGCCAGCAGTGACTTAGTAACTAGCGGCTTCAATGAGCAGTTCTTC
TRBV6-2/TRBV6-3,TRBD2,TRBJ2-5,.,CASSPNTDSGGAGETQYF,TGTGCCAGCAGTCCGAACACCGACAGCGGGGGGGCCGGGGAGACCCAGTACTTC
TRBV9,.,TRBJ2-4,.,CASSFSGGAKNIQYF,TGTGCCAGCAGCTTTAGTGGGGGGGCCAAAAACATTCAGTACTTC
TRBV14,.,TRBJ1-3,.,CASSQESSGNTIYF,TGTGCCAGCAGCCAGGAGAGCTCTGGAAACACCATATATTTT
TRBV6-1,.,TRBJ1-4,.,CASSDRGYANEKLFF,TGTGCCAGCAGTGATAGGGGGTATGCTAATGAAAAACTGTTTTTT
TRBV5-4,TRBD1,TRBJ1-6,.,CASSLGLDRALHF,TGTGCCAGCAGCTTGGGTCTGGACAGGGCCCTCCACTTT
TRBV11-3,.,TRBJ2-5,.,CASSPGASETQYF,TGTGCCAGCAGCCCCGGGGCCTCAGAGACCCAGTACTTC